This TCR beta chain was captured in a study of PD-L1 blockade in urothelial cancer (dated by TCRdb to about 2017). For the study in its entirety: All patients started therapy around 2014 and received atezolizumab 1,200 mg intravenously every 3 weeks. Blood samples yielded a median of roughly 140,000 T cells and tens of thousands of unique TCRs, with median clonality 0.080. An ECOG performance status of 0 or 1 was recorded for the patients, and 0 to 3 prior chemotherapy regimens had been received by the patients. Durable clinical benefit meant progression-free survival longer than 6 months, and TCR features were also tested against progression-free and overall survival. Blood samples were analyzed at two time points: 3 weeks after treatment start (second dose) and 6 weeks after treatment start. About 85% of the roughly 29 patients were identified as males with urothelial cancer of bladder origin, and a prior smoking history was reported by 18 of 29 patients. The study, an exploratory multi-omic analysis, examined somatic, immune and clinical correlates of response to PD-L1 blockade with atezolizumab in urothelial cancer. Durable clinical benefit was achieved by nine patients but not by the remaining 20. Whole exome sequencing and RNA sequencing of pretreatment tumors were performed alongside TCR sequencing in the same patients. Some 29 patients had pretreatment blood TCR-seq, around 25 had at least one posttreatment blood collection, and around 25 had tumor TCR-seq. TCR sequencing covered pretreatment tumor samples and matched, serially collected peripheral blood taken before and after atezolizumab treatment. Beyond this particular receptor, the publication reports: At 3 weeks after the start of treatment, tumor-associated TCR clones in peripheral blood had expanded more in patients with durable benefit (n of about 20, p = 0.022). A pretreatment peripheral blood TCR clonality below the median was linked to improved progression-free and overall survival. Because the sample size was small (n ≈ 31) and many exploratory analyses were performed, the results are intended to be hypothesis-generating.

Synthetic TCR analog templates were spiked into each PCR so that absolute template abundance could be estimated from read counts. TCRbeta CDR3 regions were amplified from genomic DNA with bias-controlled V and J gene primers using the immunoSEQ assay. Sequencing of rearranged TCRbeta segments was performed at approximately 20X coverage. In the paper's pipeline: Clustering was used to correct sequencing errors, and CDR3s were annotated against IMGT to assign V, D and J genes. Out-of-frame and stop-codon sequences were excluded, and only productive TCRbeta rearrangements were used in downstream analyses. Clonality was calculated as one minus the Shannon entropy normalized by the log of the number of unique productive sequences. Clones differing between time points or between blood and tumor were identified by Fisher's exact test with Benjamini-Hochberg correction at adjusted p below 0.01. This immuneACCESS table, as held by TCRdb, lists in-frame sequences with V and J called but not all clones. Of the missing ones, under half trace to an unresolved V gene in checked studies; the others have no known cause. V, J and clone size are those of that table, while D and trimming were read from the DNA. The sample contains roughly 120,000 clones, approximately 88% of them found a single time. The ten most abundant clones make up roughly 2.9% of the sample.

Only a few counts were recorded for this clone. The clone's antigen remains unknown. The sample holds no much larger clone one base away, and base qualities are not on file. The sample's time point label is to be understood as: pretreatment peripheral blood. A total of roughly 30 patients with locally advanced or metastatic urothelial carcinoma, treated at Memorial Sloan Kettering on a trial protocol, made up the cohort. Peripheral blood mononuclear cells were collected pretreatment and during treatment, with between 1 and 8 total time points per patient. The Qiagen DNeasy Blood extraction kit was used to purify genomic DNA from total PBMCs and tumor samples. Collected pretreatment and during treatment, PBMCs were isolated and stored as previously described. The sequencing used PBMCs, collected around atezolizumab (anti-PD-L1) treatment. This receptor was obtained from a man between 50 and 59 years old with urothelial cancer.

CDR3 sequence: CASMMDRTVPQHF. In nucleotides, the sequence is TGTGCCAGCATGATGGACAGAACGGTTCCCCAGCATTTT. This sequence uses TRBV28 and TRBJ1-5; 6 matching bases give a weak D call of TRBD1. Reading from cysteine to phenylalanine, the CDR3 counts 13 amino acids. Only CDR3 DNA remains: 39 bases, in frame from the first base. The V and J ends are trimmed by 7 bases and 10 bases, leaving 17 bases between them. CDR1 MDHEN and CDR2 SYDVKM are derived from the germline V gene. This CDR3, with the reference TRBV28 and TRBJ1-5 proteins standing in past its ends, gives the full variable domain DVKVTQSSRYLVKRTGEKVFLECVQDMDHENMFWYRQDPGLGLRLIYFSYDVKMKEKGDIPEGYSVSREKKERFSLILESASTNQTSMYLCASMMDRTVPQHFGDGTRLSIL.